This is a list of T cell receptor beta chains from one sample in a study of cytomegalovirus exposure and HLA in healthy donors. Sequencing was performed with immunoSEQ multiplex PCR; in TCRdb, only in-frame clones are kept and a portion is missing. The data show about 110,000 clones, around three quarters seen once. The sequenced sample consisted of PBMCs. The receptors were sampled from a man aged 30 to 39 in good health and CMV-seropositive. CDR3s leave out the opening cysteine and the closing phenylalanine or tryptophan. The order of the fields is V gene, J gene, CDR3 protein.

TRBV6-5	TRBJ1-6	ASSIQGDRSPLH
TRBV5-4	TRBJ2-2	ASSNPSGGDTGELF
TRBV7-8	TRBJ1-2	ASSLVVRASSNYGYT
TRBV18	TRBJ2-1	ASSPTRTPNEQF
TRBV4-1	TRBJ2-7	ASSRFGTGTYEQY
TRBV19	TRBJ2-7	ASSISVGTGKVDEQY
TRBV29-1	TRBJ1-1	SVEYSGNTEAF
TRBV10-3	TRBJ2-1	ASSYDERRYNEQF
TRBV27	TRBJ2-1	ASRTGGGYNEQF
TRBV29-1	TRBJ1-4	SVGEGGEKLF
TRBV18	TRBJ2-2	ASSLLLGGANTGELF
TRBV7-2	TRBJ2-3	ASSSNSQTDTQY
TRBV7-9	TRBJ1-2	SSSLGQFYGYT
TRBV5-6	TRBJ1-2	ASFQGAHYGYT
TRBV28	TRBJ2-7	ASTIGDSYEQY
TRBV28	TRBJ2-3	ARGGEPPAGDTQY
TRBV7-9	TRBJ2-3	ASSLVPRSTDTQY
TRBV28	TRBJ2-7	ASRTRGGPYEQY
TRBV28	TRBJ2-7	ASSGGLSYEQY
TRBV5-1	TRBJ2-7	ASSPDGQLIYEQY
TRBV19	TRBJ2-2	ASRAPGQGTGELF
TRBV6-1	TRBJ2-2	ASRAPTGAGELF
TRBV2	TRBJ1-2	ASSGQQAGYT
TRBV7-2	TRBJ2-7	ATGGRATYEQY
TRBV5-8	TRBJ2-7	ASSLSGRGEQY
TRBV7-9	TRBJ2-3	ASSLDLAGGHADTQY
TRBV5-1	TRBJ2-7	ASSPPAYEQY
TRBV9	TRBJ2-1	ASSSGTREYNEQF
TRBV5-4	TRBJ2-3	ASSLGTRYTDTQY
TRBV6-5	TRBJ2-7	ASTTWGGPREQY
TRBV2	TRBJ2-7	ASSQDEQY
TRBV27	TRBJ1-1	ASSPTGIYTEAF